A selection of T cell receptor beta chains follows, all from one sample in a study of blood T cell repertoires in COVID-19. Assay used: immunoSEQ multiplex PCR; TCRdb lists only in-frame clones, some missing. The sample has about 220,000 clones, approximately 81% seen once; the top ten hold around 3.3%. The sequenced material came from peripheral blood. Every receptor here comes from a woman aged 80 or over with acute or convalescent COVID-19. CDR3s include the opening cysteine and the closing phenylalanine or tryptophan. A D gene is named only where the DNA matches it firmly. Expanded clones are given a class, and other clones once, few, many or no size at all.

>-|TRBJ2-5|TRBD1|TRBV11-3
TGTGCCAGCAGCACAAACCCACCGACAGGGAAAGAGACCCAGTACTTC
CASSTNPPTGKETQYF
>-|TRBJ1-1|-|TRBV6-5
TGTGCCAGCTCCATGGGGGGGGTGGTCACTGAAGCTTTCTTT
CASSMGGVVTEAFF
>once|TRBJ2-7|TRBD1|TRBV29-1
TGCAGCGTTGAAAGCGGGACAGGGGTCGACGAGCAGTACTTC
CSVESGTGVDEQYF
>-|TRBJ2-7|-|TRBV7-9
TGTGCCAGCAGACCCATCGCCCAGTACTACGAGCAGTACTTC
CASRPIAQYYEQYF
>-|TRBJ1-5|TRBD1|TRBV27
TGTGCCAGCAGCCGGGGACAGGTGGGCAATCAGCCCCAGCATTTT
CASSRGQVGNQPQHF
>once|TRBJ2-1|TRBD2|TRBV20-1
TGCAGTGCTGATAGCGGGGGATGGCAGTTCTTC
CSADSGGWQFF
>-|TRBJ2-1|TRBD2|TRBV5-1
TGCGCCAGCAGCCTGTTACGGACTAGCGGGGGGGCCGGGTCCTACAATGAGCAGTTCTTC
CASSLLRTSGGAGSYNEQFF
>-|TRBJ1-2|TRBD1|TRBV5-1
TGCGCCAGCAGCTTAGTGGGACAGGGGACCGGTGGCTACACCTTC
CASSLVGQGTGGYTF
>-|TRBJ2-2|TRBD1|TRBV9
TGTGCCAGCAGCCCAAGGACAGGGGCGAACACCGGGGAGCTGTTTTTT
CASSPRTGANTGELFF
>-|TRBJ2-2|-|TRBV11-3
TGTGCCAGCAGCGCCCTACAGGGTTTCACCGGGGAGCTGTTTTTT
CASSALQGFTGELFF
>-|TRBJ1-5|TRBD1|TRBV6-5
TGTGCCAGCAGTTACGGACAGGGTCAGCCCCAGCATTTT
CASSYGQGQPQHF